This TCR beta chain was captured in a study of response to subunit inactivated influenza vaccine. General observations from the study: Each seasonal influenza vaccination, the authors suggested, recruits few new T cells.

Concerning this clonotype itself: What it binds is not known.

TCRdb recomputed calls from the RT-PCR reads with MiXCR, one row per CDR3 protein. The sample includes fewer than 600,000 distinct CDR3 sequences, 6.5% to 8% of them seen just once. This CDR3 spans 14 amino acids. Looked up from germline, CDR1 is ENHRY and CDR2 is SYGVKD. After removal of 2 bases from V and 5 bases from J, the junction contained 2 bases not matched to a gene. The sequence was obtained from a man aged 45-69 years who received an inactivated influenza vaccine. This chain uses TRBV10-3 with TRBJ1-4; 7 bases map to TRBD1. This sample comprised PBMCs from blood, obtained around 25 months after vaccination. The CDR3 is CAISEGQANEKLFF. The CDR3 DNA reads TGTGCCATCAGTGAGGGACAGGCAAATGAAAAACTGTTTTTT.